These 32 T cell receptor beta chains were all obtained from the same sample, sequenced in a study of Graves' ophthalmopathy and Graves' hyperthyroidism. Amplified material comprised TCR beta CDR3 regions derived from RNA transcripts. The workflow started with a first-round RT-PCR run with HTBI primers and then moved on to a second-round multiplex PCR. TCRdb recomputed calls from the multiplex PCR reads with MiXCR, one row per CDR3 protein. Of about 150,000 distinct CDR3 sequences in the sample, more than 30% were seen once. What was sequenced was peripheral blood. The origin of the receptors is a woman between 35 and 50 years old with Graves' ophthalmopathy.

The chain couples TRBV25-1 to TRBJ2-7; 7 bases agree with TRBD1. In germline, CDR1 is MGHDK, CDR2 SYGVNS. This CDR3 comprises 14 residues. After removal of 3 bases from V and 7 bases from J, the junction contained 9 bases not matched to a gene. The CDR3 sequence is CASSEVTGLREQYF. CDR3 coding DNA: TGTGCCAGCAGTGAGGTGACAGGGCTGAGAGAGCAGTACTTC.

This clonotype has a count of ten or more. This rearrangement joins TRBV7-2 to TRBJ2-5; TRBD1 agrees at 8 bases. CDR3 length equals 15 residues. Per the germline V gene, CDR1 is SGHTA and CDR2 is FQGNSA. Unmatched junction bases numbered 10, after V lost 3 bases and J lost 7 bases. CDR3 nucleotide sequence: TGTGCCAGCAGCTTTTTCAAGGGACAGGAGGGGACCCAGTACTTC. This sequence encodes CASSFFKGQEGTQYF.

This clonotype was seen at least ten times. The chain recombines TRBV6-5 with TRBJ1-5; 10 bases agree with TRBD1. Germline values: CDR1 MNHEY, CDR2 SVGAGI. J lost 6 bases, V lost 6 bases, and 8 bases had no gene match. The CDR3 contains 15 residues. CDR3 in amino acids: CASRRTGGYGQPQHF. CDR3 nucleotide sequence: TGTGCCAGCAGACGGACAGGGGGGTATGGTCAGCCCCAGCATTTT.

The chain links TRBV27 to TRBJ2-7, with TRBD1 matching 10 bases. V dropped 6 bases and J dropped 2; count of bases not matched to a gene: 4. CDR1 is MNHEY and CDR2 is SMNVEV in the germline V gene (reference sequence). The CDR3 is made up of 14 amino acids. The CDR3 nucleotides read TGTGCCAGCAGCCGGACAGGGGGTGCCTACGAGCAGTACTTC. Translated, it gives CASSRTGGAYEQYF.

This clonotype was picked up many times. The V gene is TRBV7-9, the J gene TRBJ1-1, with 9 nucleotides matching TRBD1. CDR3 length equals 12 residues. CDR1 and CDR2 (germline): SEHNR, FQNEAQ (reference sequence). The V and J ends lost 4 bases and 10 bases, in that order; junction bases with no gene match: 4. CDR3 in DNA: TGTGCCAGCAGCTCTGGGACAGGGAGAGCTTTCTTT. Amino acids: CASSSGTGRAFF. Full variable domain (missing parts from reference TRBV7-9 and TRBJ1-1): DTGVSQNPRHKITKRGQNVTFRCDPISEHNRLYWYRQTLGQGPEFLTYFQNEAQLEKSRLLSDRFSAERPKGSFSTLEIQRTEQGDSAMYLCASSSGTGRAFFGQGTRLTVV.

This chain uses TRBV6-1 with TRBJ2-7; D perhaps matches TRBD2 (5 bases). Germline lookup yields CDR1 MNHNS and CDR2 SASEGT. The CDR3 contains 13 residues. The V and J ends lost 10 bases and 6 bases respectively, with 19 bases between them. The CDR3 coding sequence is TGTGCCACCCAGGACTGGAAGGAGCGCGAGCAGTACTTC. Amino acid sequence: CATQDWKEREQYF.

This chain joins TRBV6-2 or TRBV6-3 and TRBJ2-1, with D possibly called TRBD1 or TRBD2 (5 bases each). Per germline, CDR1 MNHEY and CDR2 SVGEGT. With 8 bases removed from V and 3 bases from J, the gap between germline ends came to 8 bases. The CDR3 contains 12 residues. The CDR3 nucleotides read TGTGCCAGCGGGGCGGGCTACAATGAGCAGTTCTTC. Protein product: CASGAGYNEQFF.

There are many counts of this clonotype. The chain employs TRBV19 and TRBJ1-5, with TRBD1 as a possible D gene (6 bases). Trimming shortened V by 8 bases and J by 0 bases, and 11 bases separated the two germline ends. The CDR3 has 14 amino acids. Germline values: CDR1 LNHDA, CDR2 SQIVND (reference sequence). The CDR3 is CASSRDNSNQPQHF. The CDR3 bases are TGTGCCAGTTCCCGGGACAATAGCAATCAGCCCCAGCATTTT.

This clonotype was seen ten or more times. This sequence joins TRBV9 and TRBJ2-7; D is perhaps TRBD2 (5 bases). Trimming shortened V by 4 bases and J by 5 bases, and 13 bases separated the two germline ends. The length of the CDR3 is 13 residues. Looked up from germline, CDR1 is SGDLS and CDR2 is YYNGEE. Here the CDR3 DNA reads TGTGCCAGCAGCCTTAGCGTGTCGGACGAGCAGTACTTC. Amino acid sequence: CASSLSVSDEQYF.

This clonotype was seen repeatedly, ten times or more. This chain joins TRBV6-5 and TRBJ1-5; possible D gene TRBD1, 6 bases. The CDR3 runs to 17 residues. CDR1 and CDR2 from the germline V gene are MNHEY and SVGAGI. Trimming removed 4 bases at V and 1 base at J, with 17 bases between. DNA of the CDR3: TGTGCCAGCAGTTCTTCACCTCGACAGGACAGCAATCAGCCCCAGCATTTT. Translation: CASSSSPRQDSNQPQHF.

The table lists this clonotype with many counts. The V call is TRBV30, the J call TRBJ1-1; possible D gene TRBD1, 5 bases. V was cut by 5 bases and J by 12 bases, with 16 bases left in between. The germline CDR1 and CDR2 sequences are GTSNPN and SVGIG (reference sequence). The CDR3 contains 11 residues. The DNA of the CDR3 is TGTGCCTGGGTCACGGGACCTGTAACTTTCTTT. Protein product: CAWVTGPVTFF.

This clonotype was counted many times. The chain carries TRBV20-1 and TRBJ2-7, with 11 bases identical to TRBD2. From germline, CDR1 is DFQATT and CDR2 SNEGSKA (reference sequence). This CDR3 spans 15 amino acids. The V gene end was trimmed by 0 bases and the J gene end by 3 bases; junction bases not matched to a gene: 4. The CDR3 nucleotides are TGCAGTGCTAGAGACCCTAGCGGGGGGCTCTACGAGCAGTACTTC. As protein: CSARDPSGGLYEQYF.

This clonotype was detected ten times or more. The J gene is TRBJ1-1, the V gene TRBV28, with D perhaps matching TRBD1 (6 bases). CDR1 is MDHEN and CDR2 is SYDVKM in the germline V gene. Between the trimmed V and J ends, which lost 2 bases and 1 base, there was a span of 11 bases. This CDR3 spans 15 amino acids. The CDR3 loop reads CASSLAGAGNTEAFF. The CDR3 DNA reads TGTGCCAGCAGTTTAGCGGGGGCGGGGAACACTGAAGCTTTCTTT. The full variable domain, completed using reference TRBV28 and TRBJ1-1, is DVKVTQSSRYLVKRTGEKVFLECVQDMDHENMFWYRQDPGLGLRLIYFSYDVKMKEKGDIPEGYSVSREKKERFSLILESASTNQTSMYLCASSLAGAGNTEAFFGQGTRLTVV.

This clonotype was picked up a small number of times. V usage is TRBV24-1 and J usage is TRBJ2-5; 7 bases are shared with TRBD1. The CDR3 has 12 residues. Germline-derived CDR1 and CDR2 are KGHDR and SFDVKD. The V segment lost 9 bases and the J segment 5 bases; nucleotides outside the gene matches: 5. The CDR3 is CATGTDTETQYF. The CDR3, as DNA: TGTGCCACCGGGACAGATACCGAGACCCAGTACTTC.

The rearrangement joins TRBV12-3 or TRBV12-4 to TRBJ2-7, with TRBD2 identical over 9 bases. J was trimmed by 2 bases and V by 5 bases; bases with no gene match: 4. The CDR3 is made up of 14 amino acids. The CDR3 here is CASSPVAGAYEQYF. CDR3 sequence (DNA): TGTGCCAGCAGTCCAGTAGCGGGAGCCTACGAGCAGTACTTC.

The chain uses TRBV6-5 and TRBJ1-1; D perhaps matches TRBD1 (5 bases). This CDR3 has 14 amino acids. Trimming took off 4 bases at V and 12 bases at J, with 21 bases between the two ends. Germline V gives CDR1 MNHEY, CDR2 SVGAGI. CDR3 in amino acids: CASSLARGTLAPFF. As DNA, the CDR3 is TGTGCCAGCAGTTTAGCCCGGGGGACTCTAGCGCCTTTCTTT.

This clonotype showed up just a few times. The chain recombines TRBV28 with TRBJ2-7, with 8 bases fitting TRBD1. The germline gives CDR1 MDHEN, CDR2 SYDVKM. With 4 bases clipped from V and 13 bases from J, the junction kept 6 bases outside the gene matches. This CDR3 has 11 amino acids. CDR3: CASSSRDRRYF. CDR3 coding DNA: TGTGCCAGCAGTTCTCGGGACAGGAGATACTTC.

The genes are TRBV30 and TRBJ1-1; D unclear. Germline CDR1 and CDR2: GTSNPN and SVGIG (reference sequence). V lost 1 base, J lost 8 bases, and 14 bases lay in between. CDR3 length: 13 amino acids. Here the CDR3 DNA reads TGTGCCTGGAGTGAAACCGCAAGTCTAGAAGCTTTCTTT. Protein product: CAWSETASLEAFF.

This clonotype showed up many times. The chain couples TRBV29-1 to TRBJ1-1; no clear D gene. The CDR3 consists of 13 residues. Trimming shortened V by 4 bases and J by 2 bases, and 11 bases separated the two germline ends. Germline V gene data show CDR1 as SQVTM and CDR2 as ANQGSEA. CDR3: CSVGSGENTEAFF. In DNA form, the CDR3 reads TGCAGCGTTGGATCCGGGGAAAACACTGAAGCTTTCTTT.

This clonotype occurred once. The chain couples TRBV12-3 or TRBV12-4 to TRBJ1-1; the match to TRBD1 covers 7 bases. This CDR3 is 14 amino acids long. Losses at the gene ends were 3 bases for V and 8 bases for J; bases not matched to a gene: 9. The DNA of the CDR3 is TGTGCCAGCAGTTTCAGGGAAGGGGGCATGGAAGCTTTCTTT. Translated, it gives CASSFREGGMEAFF.

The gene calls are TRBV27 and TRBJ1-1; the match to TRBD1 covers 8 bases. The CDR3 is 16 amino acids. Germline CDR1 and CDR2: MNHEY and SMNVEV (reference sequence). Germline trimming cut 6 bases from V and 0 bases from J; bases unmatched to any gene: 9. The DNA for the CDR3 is TGTGCCAGCAGCCGAGGACAGGGCGCCTTGAACACTGAAGCTTTCTTT. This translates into CASSRGQGALNTEAFF.

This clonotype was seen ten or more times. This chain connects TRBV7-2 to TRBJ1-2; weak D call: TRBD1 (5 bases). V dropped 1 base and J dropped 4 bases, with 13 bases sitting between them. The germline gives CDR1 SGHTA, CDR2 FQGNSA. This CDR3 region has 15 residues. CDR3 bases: TGTGCCAGCAGCTTAGTCACGGGGCTGGGCTATGGCTACACCTTC. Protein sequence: CASSLVTGLGYGYTF.

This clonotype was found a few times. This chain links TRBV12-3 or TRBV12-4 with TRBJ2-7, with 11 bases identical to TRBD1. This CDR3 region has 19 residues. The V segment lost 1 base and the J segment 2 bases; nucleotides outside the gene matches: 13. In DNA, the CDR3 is TGTGCCAGCAGTTTAGAATCGTTTGGACAGGGGGCGCGTCCCTACGAGCAGTACTTC. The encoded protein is CASSLESFGQGARPYEQYF.

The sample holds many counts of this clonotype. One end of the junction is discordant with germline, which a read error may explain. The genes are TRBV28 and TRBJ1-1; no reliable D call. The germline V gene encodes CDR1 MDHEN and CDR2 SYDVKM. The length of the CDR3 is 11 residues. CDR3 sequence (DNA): TGTGTCAGCCGGATGAACACTGAAGCTTTCTTT. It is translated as CVSRMNTEAFF.

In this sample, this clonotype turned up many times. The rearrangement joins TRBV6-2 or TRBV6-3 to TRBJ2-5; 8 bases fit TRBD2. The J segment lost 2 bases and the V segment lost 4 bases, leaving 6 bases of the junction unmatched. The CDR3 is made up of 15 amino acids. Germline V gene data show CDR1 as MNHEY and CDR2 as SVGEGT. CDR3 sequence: CASSWRGALQETQYF. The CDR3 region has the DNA TGTGCCAGCAGTTGGCGGGGGGCTCTACAAGAGACCCAGTACTTC.

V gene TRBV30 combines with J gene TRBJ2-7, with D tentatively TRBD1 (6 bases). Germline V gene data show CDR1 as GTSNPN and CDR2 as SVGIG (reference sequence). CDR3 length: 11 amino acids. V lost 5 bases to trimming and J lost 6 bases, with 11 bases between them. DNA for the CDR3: TGTGCCTGGCAGGGGTCTTTCGAGCAGTACTTC. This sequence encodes CAWQGSFEQYF.

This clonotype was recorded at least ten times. This chain's CDR3 is CASSGRDRGGRNTEAFF. The CDR3 bases are TGTGCCAGCAGTGGTCGGGACAGGGGGGGCCGGAACACTGAAGCTTTCTTT. The rearrangement joins TRBV6-1 to TRBJ1-1, with 11 bases aligning to TRBD1. This CDR3 contains 17 residues. Germline CDR1 and CDR2: MNHNS and SASEGT. V gave up 4 bases and J gave up 1 base; unmatched junction bases: 8.

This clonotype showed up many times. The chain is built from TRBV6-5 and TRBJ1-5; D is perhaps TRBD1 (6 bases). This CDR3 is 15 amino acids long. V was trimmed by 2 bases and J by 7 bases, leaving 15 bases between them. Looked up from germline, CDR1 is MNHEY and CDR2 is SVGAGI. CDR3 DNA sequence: TGTGCCAGCAGTTACGGGGGCGGGGGCGGACAGCCCCAGCATTTT. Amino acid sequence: CASSYGGGGGQPQHF.

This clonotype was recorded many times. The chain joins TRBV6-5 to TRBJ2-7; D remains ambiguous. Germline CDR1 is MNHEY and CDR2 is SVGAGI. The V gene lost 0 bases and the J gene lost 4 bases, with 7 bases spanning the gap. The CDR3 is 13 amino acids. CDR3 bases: TGTGCCAGCAGTTACTCCATCGATTACGAGCAGTACTTC. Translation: CASSYSIDYEQYF.

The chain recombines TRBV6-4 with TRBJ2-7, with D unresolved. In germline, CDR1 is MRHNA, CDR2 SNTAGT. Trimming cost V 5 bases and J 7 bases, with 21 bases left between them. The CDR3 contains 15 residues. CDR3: CASSYDWSPYSEQYF. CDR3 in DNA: TGTGCCAGCAGTTATGATTGGAGCCCCTACTCGGAGCAGTACTTC.

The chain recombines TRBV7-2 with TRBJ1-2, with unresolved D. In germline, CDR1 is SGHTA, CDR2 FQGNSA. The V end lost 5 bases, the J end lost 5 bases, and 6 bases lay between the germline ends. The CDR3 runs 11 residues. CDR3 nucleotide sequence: TGTGCCAGCAGCCCAGAGTATGGCTACACCTTC. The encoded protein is CASSPEYGYTF.

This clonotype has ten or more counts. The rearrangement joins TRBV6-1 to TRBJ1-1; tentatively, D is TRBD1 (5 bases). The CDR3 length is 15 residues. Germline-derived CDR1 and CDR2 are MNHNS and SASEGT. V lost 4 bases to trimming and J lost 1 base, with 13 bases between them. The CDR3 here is CASSVGRGWNTEAFF. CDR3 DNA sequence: TGTGCCAGCAGTGTGGGTCGGGGGTGGAACACTGAAGCTTTCTTT.